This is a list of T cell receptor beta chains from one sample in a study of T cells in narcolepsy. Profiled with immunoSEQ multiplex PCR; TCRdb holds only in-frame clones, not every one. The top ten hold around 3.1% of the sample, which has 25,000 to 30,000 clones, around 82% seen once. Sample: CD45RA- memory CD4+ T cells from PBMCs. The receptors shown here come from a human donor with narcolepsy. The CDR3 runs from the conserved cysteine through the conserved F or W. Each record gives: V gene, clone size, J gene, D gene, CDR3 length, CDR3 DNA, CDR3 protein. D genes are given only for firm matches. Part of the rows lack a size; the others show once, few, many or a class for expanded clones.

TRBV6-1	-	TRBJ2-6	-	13	TGTGCCGTACAGGACTCTGGGGCCAACGTCCTGACTTTC	CAVQDSGANVLTF
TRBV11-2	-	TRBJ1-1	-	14	TGTGCCAGCAGGCTAGGGACAACAAACACTGAAGCTTTCTTT	CASRLGTTNTEAFF
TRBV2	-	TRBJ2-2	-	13	TGTGCCAGCAGAAGGACAGACACCGGGGAGCTGTTTTTT	CASRRTDTGELFF
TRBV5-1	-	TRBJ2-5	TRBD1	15	TGCGCCAGCAGCGAGCGGACAGGGATAGAAAAGACCCAGTACTTC	CASSERTGIEKTQYF
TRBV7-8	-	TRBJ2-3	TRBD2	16	TGTGCCAGCAGCTTAACCGGGACTATCGGCACAGATACGCAGTATTTT	CASSLTGTIGTDTQYF
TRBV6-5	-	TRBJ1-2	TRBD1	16	TGTGCCAGCAGTTACGTAAGGACAGGGGGCAACTATGGCTACACCTTC	CASSYVRTGGNYGYTF
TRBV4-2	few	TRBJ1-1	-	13	TGTGCCAGCAGCCAAACTAATCAGGGAAGGGCTTTCTTT	CASSQTNQGRAFF
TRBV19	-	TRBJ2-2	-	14	TGTGCCAGTAAAGGACTCTTGAACACCGGGGAGCTGTTTTTT	CASKGLLNTGELFF
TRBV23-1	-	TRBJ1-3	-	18	TGCGCCAGCAGTCAATCGTTTGGGCAGGCCCCCTCTGGAAACACCATATATTTT	CASSQSFGQAPSGNTIYF
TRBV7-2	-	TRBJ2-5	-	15	TGTGCCAGCAGCCTCGTCCCGAGGGCCGGGGAGACCCAGTACTTC	CASSLVPRAGETQYF
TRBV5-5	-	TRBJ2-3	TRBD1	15	TGTGCCAGCAGCTTGGCAGGGGGAGGCACAGATACGCAGTATTTT	CASSLAGGGTDTQYF
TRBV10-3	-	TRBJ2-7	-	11	TGTGCCATAGGGCAGGTAGACGAGCAGTACTTC	CAIGQVDEQYF
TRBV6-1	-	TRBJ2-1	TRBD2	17	TGTGCCAGCAGTGGTAATCTAGCGGGGGGATCCTACAATGAGCAGTTCTTC	CASSGNLAGGSYNEQFF
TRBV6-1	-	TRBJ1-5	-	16	TGTGCCAGCAGTGAAAGAATCCAAGTGTTGCTGGGGCCCCAGCATTTT	CASSERIQVLLGPQHF
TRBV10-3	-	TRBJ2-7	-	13	TGTGCCATCAGTGTCCGTCAGGGGGGCGAGCAGTACTTC	CAISVRQGGEQYF
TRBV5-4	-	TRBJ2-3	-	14	TGTGCCAGCAGCCCGGATAAGCTCACAGATACGCAGTATTTT	CASSPDKLTDTQYF
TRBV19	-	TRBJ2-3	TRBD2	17	TGTGCCAGTAGTTGGTCTAGCGGGGGGCCTAGCACAGATACGCAGTATTTT	CASSWSSGGPSTDTQYF
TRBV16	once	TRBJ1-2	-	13	TGTGCCAGCAGCCCGGCCACTAACTATGGCTACACCTTC	CASSPATNYGYTF
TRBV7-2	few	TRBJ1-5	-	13	TGTGCCAGCAGCTTAGCGGGGGATCAGCCCCAGCATTTT	CASSLAGDQPQHF
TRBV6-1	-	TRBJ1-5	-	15	TGTGCCAGCAGTGACCCCGGACAGATCAATCAGCCCCAGCATTTT	CASSDPGQINQPQHF
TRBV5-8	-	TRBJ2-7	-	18	TGTGCCAGCAGCTTGGGGCTGGGGGCGGCGGGATTCTCCTACGAGCAGTACTTC	CASSLGLGAAGFSYEQYF
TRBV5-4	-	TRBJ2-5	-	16	TGTGCCAGCAGCGAACCTCGGCAGGGGAGGACAGAGACCCAGTACTTC	CASSEPRQGRTETQYF
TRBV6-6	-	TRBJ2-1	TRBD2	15	TGTGCCAGCAGCCCCCGACTAGCGGGGTACAATGAGCAGTTCTTC	CASSPRLAGYNEQFF
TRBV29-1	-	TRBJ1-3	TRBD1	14	TGCAGCGCAGGGGACAGGGTATCTGGAAACACCATATATTTT	CSAGDRVSGNTIYF
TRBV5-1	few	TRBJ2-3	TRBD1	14	TGCGCCAGCAGCAGGGGACAGGGGTCAGATACGCAGTATTTT	CASSRGQGSDTQYF